The 27 T cell receptor beta chains in this list originate from one sample, sequenced in a study of blood T cell repertoires in COVID-19. TCRdb's copy holds only in-frame clones and misses some; the assay was immunoSEQ multiplex PCR. The table lists 150,000 to 200,000 clones, less than 85% of them singletons. The sample was peripheral blood. These receptors were collected from a man aged 45 to 65 who had recovered from COVID-19.

The V and J genes are TRBV3-1 (or the pseudogene TRBV3-2) and TRBJ2-3; 9 nucleotides line up with TRBD2. The germline CDR1 and CDR2 sequences are LGHDT and YNNKEL (reference sequence). V shed 6 bases and J 0 bases; nucleotides not matched to a gene: 13. CDR3 length: 18 amino acids. The chain's CDR3 is CASSRRLADGISTDTQYF. As DNA, the CDR3 is TGTGCCAGCAGTCGTCGACTAGCGGACGGCATTAGCACAGATACGCAGTATTTT.

The chain is built from TRBV11-2 and TRBJ2-3; the match to TRBD2 covers 13 bases. Germline V gene sequence: CDR1 SGHAT, CDR2 FQNNGV. The CDR3 contains 15 residues. The ends lost 0 bases at V and 8 bases at J; junction bases unmatched: 2. CDR3 nucleotide sequence: TGTGCCAGCAGCTTAGATTGGACTAGCGGGAGTACGCAGTATTTT. Translation gives CASSLDWTSGSTQYF.

The genes are TRBV28 and TRBJ1-2, with TRBD1 matching 8 bases. V lost 5 bases to trimming and J lost 7 bases; unmatched junction nucleotides: 6. The CDR3 covers 13 residues. The germline V gene encodes CDR1 MDHEN and CDR2 SYDVKM. CDR3 in amino acids: CASSPDRVIGYTF. The CDR3 DNA follows: TGTGCCAGCAGTCCGGACAGGGTGATTGGCTACACCTTC.

This clone came up a few times. The chain employs TRBV7-8 and TRBJ1-3, with D possibly matching TRBD1 (6 bases). This CDR3 is 16 amino acids long. CDR1 is SGHVS and CDR2 is FQNEAQ in the germline V gene. V was trimmed by 4 bases and J by 4 bases, leaving 17 bases between them. In DNA, the CDR3 is TGTGCCAGCAGCTCCCCGGTTGGGGGCATAGGAAACACCATATATTTT. Translated: CASSSPVGGIGNTIYF. Full variable domain (outside the CDR3, taken from reference TRBV7-8 and TRBJ1-3): GAGVSQSPRYKVAKRGQDVALRCDPISGHVSLFWYQQALGQGPEFLTYFQNEAQLDKSGLPSDRFFAERPEGSVSTLKIQRTQQEDSAVYLCASSSPVGGIGNTIYFGEGSWLTVV.

This chain joins TRBV5-4 and TRBJ2-1; 7 bases fit TRBD2. V trimming: 0 bases; J trimming: 5 bases; junction bases outside the gene matches: 8. The CDR3 contains 16 residues. Germline values: CDR1 SGHNT, CDR2 YYREEE (reference sequence). The CDR3 DNA sequence: TGTGCCAGCAGCTTGGGTCCGGCTAGCGGTAACAATGAGCAGTTCTTC. Amino acids: CASSLGPASGNNEQFF.

J is TRBJ2-7 and V is TRBV29-1, with 7 bases fitting TRBD2. The ends lost 5 bases at V and 3 bases at J; junction bases unmatched: 13. The CDR3 is made up of 15 amino acids. Germline V gene data show CDR1 as SQVTM and CDR2 as ANQGSEA. Written as DNA, the CDR3 is TGCAGCGTTCTGACCGGCGGGAGAGGTGGCTACGAGCAGTACTTC. Translating it yields CSVLTGGRGGYEQYF.

The J gene is TRBJ1-1, the V gene TRBV5-4, with D possibly TRBD1 on 5 matching bases. Trimming pared 2 bases from V and 1 base from J, leaving 12 bases between. The CDR3 extends over 15 amino acids. Germline V gene data show CDR1 as SGHNT and CDR2 as YYREEE (reference sequence). As DNA, the CDR3 is TGTGCCAGCAGCTTTGTTGGGCAGGGGAACACTGAAGCTTTCTTT. Translated, it gives CASSFVGQGNTEAFF. Full variable domain (remainder filled in from reference TRBV5-4 and TRBJ1-1): ETGVTQSPTHLIKTRGQQVTLRCSSQSGHNTVSWYQQALGQGPQFIFQYYREEENGRGNFPPRFSGLQFPNYSSELNVNALELDDSALYLCASSFVGQGNTEAFFGQGTRLTVV.

A few counts support this clone. Here the CDR3 reads CASSEKTAGNTEAFF. The CDR3 DNA is TGTGCCAGCAGTGAAAAGACAGCGGGGAACACTGAAGCTTTCTTT. V and J are TRBV2 and TRBJ1-1, with D possibly TRBD1 on 5 matching bases. The CDR3 sequence is 15 residues long. The germline V gene has CDR1 SNHLY and CDR2 FYNNEI. V lost 2 bases to trimming and J lost 1 base, with 11 bases between them. The entire variable domain, with the rest obtained from reference TRBV2 and TRBJ1-1, is as follows: EPEVTQTPSHQVTQMGQEVILRCVPISNHLYFYWYRQILGQKVEFLVSFYNNEISEKSEIFDDQFSVERPDGSNFTLKIRSTKLEDSAMYFCASSEKTAGNTEAFFGQGTRLTVV.

The rearrangement uses TRBV28 and TRBJ2-7; TRBD1 might be the D (5 bases). Per the germline V gene, CDR1 is MDHEN and CDR2 is SYDVKM. CDR3 length: 12 amino acids. V was shortened by 6 bases and J by 4 bases, with 10 bases between the two germline ends. The CDR3 loop is CASRISGYEQYF. Here the CDR3 DNA reads TGTGCCAGCAGAATATCAGGGTACGAGCAGTACTTC.

The sample holds a few counts of this clone. The chain couples TRBV11-2 to TRBJ2-1, with a possible D match to TRBD2 (6 bases). Germline loops: CDR1 SGHAT, CDR2 FQNNGV. The CDR3 consists of 14 residues. Trimming removed 4 bases at V and 3 bases at J, with 10 bases between. For the CDR3, the DNA is TGTGCCAGCAGCTCCGGGACTTTCTACAATGAGCAGTTCTTC. This encodes CASSSGTFYNEQFF.

There are a few counts of this clone. The CDR3 DNA reads as TGTGCCAGCACTATGAGGACTAGCCGTTATGAGCAGTTCTTC. Protein sequence: CASTMRTSRYEQFF. The chain combines TRBV19 with TRBJ2-1; 8 bases are shared with TRBD2. The germline gives CDR1 LNHDA, CDR2 SQIVND (reference sequence). This CDR3 comprises 14 residues. The junction had 12 bases not matched to a gene; V was cut back by 9 bases and J by 8 bases.

The V call is TRBV7-2, the J call TRBJ1-6; 7 bases match TRBD1. Per germline, CDR1 SGHTA and CDR2 FQGNSA. This CDR3 contains 16 residues. With 4 bases clipped from V and 14 bases from J, the junction kept 17 bases outside the gene matches. The CDR3 is CASSSQARAQGGALHF. DNA of the CDR3: TGTGCCAGCAGCTCCCAAGCCCGGGCCCAGGGGGGAGCCCTCCACTTT.

This sequence joins TRBV30 and TRBJ1-6; the match to TRBD1 covers 10 bases. CDR1 GTSNPN and CDR2 SVGIG come from the germline V gene (reference sequence). The CDR3 is 14 amino acids. The V segment lost 5 bases and the J segment 8 bases; nucleotides outside the gene matches: 6. CDR3 sequence: CAWQPGTGDSPLHF. The CDR3 region has the DNA TGTGCCTGGCAACCCGGGACAGGGGATTCACCCCTCCACTTT. The whole variable domain, filled in from reference TRBV30 and TRBJ1-6, reads SQTIHQWPATLVQPVGSPLSLECTVEGTSNPNLYWYRQAAGRGLQLLFYSVGIGQISSEVPQNLSASRPQDRQFILSSKKLLLSDSGFYLCAWQPGTGDSPLHFGNGTRLTVT.

This clone is a singleton in its sample. The chain has TRBV6-5 and TRBJ2-7, with 8 bases fitting TRBD2. The V gene end was trimmed by 6 bases and the J gene end by 6 bases; junction bases not matched to a gene: 13. The germline V gene encodes CDR1 MNHEY and CDR2 SVGAGI. This CDR3 is 15 amino acids long. The CDR3 is CASRETGLGGFEQYF. CDR3 DNA: TGTGCCAGCAGAGAGACGGGACTAGGAGGATTCGAGCAGTACTTC.

The chain combines TRBV28 with TRBJ2-7, with D possibly TRBD1 on 6 matching bases. Trimming shortened V by 6 bases and J by 2 bases, and 17 bases separated the two germline ends. The CDR3 is 15 residues long. Germline lookup yields CDR1 MDHEN and CDR2 SYDVKM. CDR3 region: CASSEGHHPPYEQYF. The CDR3 coding sequence is TGTGCCAGCAGCGAGGGACATCACCCCCCCTACGAGCAGTACTTC. Looking up the rest from reference TRBV28 and TRBJ2-7 gives the full variable domain: DVKVTQSSRYLVKRTGEKVFLECVQDMDHENMFWYRQDPGLGLRLIYFSYDVKMKEKGDIPEGYSVSREKKERFSLILESASTNQTSMYLCASSEGHHPPYEQYFGPGTRLTVT.

The genes are TRBV29-1 and TRBJ2-2, with D tentatively TRBD2 (6 bases). The CDR3 extends over 13 amino acids. The V end was cut by 8 bases, the J end by 5 bases, with 15 bases between. Germline-derived CDR1 and CDR2 are SQVTM and ANQGSEA. In DNA form, the CDR3 reads TGCAGCTACAACGTGGGGGGAACCGGGGAGCTGTTTTTT. Translated, it gives CSYNVGGTGELFF.

This clone was counted only a few times. The CDR3 carries no conserved terminal phenylalanine or tryptophan, so it likely arises from a read error. Because the CDR3's place on the DNA is in doubt, the DNA is left out and the CDR3 is given as listed by TCRdb. The rearrangement uses TRBV19 and TRBJ1-4. The CDR3 has 12 amino acids, counting both end residues. The germline gives CDR1 LNHDA, CDR2 SQIVND (reference sequence). The CDR3 loop reads CASVGCPGLGGL.

The chain joins TRBV3-1 (or the pseudogene TRBV3-2) to TRBJ2-6; 10 nucleotides line up with TRBD1. This CDR3 region has 17 residues. Germline V lookup: CDR1 LGHDT, CDR2 YNNKEL (reference sequence). V trimming: 4 bases; J trimming: 0 bases; junction bases outside the gene matches: 3. Here the CDR3 DNA reads TGTGCCAGCAGCCTGGGACAGGGGCCCTCTGGGGCCAACGTCCTGACTTTC. This gives the protein CASSLGQGPSGANVLTF.

This chain connects TRBV27 to TRBJ2-5; TRBD2 might be the D (5 bases). V lost 11 bases and J 4 bases, leaving 11 bases between the germline ends. Germline V gene sequence: CDR1 MNHEY, CDR2 SMNVEV (reference sequence). The CDR3 is 11 amino acids. The CDR3 nucleotides read TGTGCCGTCAGCGCGGGAGAGACCCAGTACTTC. Encoded protein: CAVSAGETQYF.

V and J are TRBV19 and TRBJ1-2; 7 nucleotides align to TRBD1. Germline lookup yields CDR1 LNHDA and CDR2 SQIVND (reference sequence). Trimming took 5 bases from V and 6 from J; bases not matched to a gene: 6. The CDR3 has 13 amino acids. CDR3 coding DNA: TGTGCCAGTAGTTTCTCCGGACAGGATGGCTACACCTTC. This sequence encodes CASSFSGQDGYTF.

The CDR3 DNA is TGTGCCAGCAGTCGAGGCCCCAAAGACTACAATGAGCAGTTCTTC. Its translation is CASSRGPKDYNEQFF. The V and J genes are TRBV5-6 and TRBJ2-1; D ambiguous. The CDR3 is 15 residues long. Germline assignment: CDR1 SGHDT and CDR2 YYEEEE. V gave up 5 bases and J gave up 3 bases, with 15 bases separating them.

V and J are TRBV9 and TRBJ1-2; possible D gene TRBD1, 6 bases. Germline-derived CDR1 and CDR2 are SGDLS and YYNGEE. Trimming took off 3 bases at V and 8 bases at J, with 14 bases between the two ends. The CDR3 totals 13 residues. CDR3 DNA sequence: TGTGCCAGCAGCGCCCGGACAGCGCAGGGCTACACCTTC. Its protein is CASSARTAQGYTF. The variable domain in full, with the rest retrieved from reference TRBV9 and TRBJ1-2, is DSGVTQTPKHLITATGQRVTLRCSPRSGDLSVYWYQQSLDQGLQFLIQYYNGEERAKGNILERFSAQQFPDLHSELNLSSLELGDSALYFCASSARTAQGYTFGSGTRLTVV.

The chain couples TRBV28 to TRBJ2-7; the match to TRBD2 covers 10 bases. The CDR3 extends over 16 amino acids. Germline lookup yields CDR1 MDHEN and CDR2 SYDVKM. Trimming at V came to 5 bases and at J to 1 base, leaving 8 bases not matched to a gene. The CDR3 DNA follows: TGTGCCAGCAGTCCGGTCAGGACTAGCGGTTCCTACGAGCAGTACTTC. Amino acids: CASSPVRTSGSYEQYF.

The J gene is TRBJ2-7, the V gene TRBV7-8; D possibly corresponds to TRBD1 (6 bases). The germline gives CDR1 SGHVS, CDR2 FQNEAQ. V was cut by 1 base and J by 2 bases, with 9 bases left in between. The CDR3 has 14 amino acids. The DNA for the CDR3 is TGTGCCAGCAGCTTAGGGACAGCGACCTACGAGCAGTACTTC. Amino acids: CASSLGTATYEQYF.

This rearrangement joins TRBV4-3 to TRBJ2-1, with TRBD1 matching over 10 bases. The CDR3 consists of 17 residues. Germline V lookup: CDR1 LGHNA, CDR2 YSLEER. Trimming took 1 base from V and 7 from J; bases not matched to a gene: 10. CDR3 residues: CASSQAPGQGRTNEQFF. For the CDR3, the DNA is TGCGCCAGCAGCCAAGCCCCGGGACAGGGGCGTACTAATGAGCAGTTCTTC.

The gene calls are TRBV28 and TRBJ1-3; weak D call: TRBD1 (6 bases). The CDR3 runs to 20 residues. The V end lost 5 bases, the J end lost 3 bases, and 29 bases lay between the germline ends. Germline V gives CDR1 MDHEN, CDR2 SYDVKM. CDR3 bases: TGTGCCAGCAGTGCTCCGGGACACCATGGATCCGCTCGCTATGGAAACACCATATATTTT. It codes for CASSAPGHHGSARYGNTIYF.

This clone was counted a few times. This chain connects TRBV3-1 (or the pseudogene TRBV3-2) to TRBJ2-2, with 14 bases aligning to TRBD2. The CDR3 loop spans 16 amino acids. With V trimmed by 4 bases and J by 7 bases, 5 bases remained unmatched. CDR1 LGHDT and CDR2 YNNKEL come from the germline V gene (reference sequence). In DNA form, the CDR3 reads TGTGCCAGCAGCCGACTAGCGGGAGGGCCAGGCGGGGAGCTGTTTTTT. Protein sequence: CASSRLAGGPGGELFF.